The sequence of this T cell receptor beta chain was determined in a study of T cells expressing NK-cell markers. One entry per CDR3 protein, without DNA, is what TCRdb gives after re-calling the 5' RACE reads. Its table records about 460,000 distinct CDR3 sequences. This CDR3 has 13 residues. V and J are TRBV12-3 or TRBV12-4 and TRBJ2-2. The TCR comes from a woman aged 50 to 60 in good health. The sample taken for sequencing was blood T cells: a sorted CD56 or NKG2C T cell subset, CD4+ or CD8+ T cells, or bulk PBMC T cells (not recorded which). This CDR3 reads CASILTGYGELFF.